The clone carrying this T cell receptor beta chain was recorded once. The antigen remains unidentified. Assay execution took place at the deep level. Here immunoSEQ multiplex PCR was the method, and the copy in TCRdb shows in-frame clones only, minus some. Of around 2,000,000 clones listed, approximately 95% are singletons. The source of the sample is a study of shared clonotypes between healthy human individuals. Whole-study context: The cohort had a couple of women and a few men, ages 18 to 49. Study results and limitations: Measured sharing among donors was expected to vary with sequencing depth.

This CDR3 has 15 amino acids. CDR1 LNHNV and CDR2 YYDKDF come from the germline V gene (reference sequence). V lost 5 bases, J lost 3 bases, and 8 bases stayed unmatched. Naive CD8 cells comprised CD45RO-negative, CCR7-positively selected cells, excluding terminally differentiated effector memory CD45RA+ cells. Donors were healthy HIV-negative adults without recently reported acute infections or vaccinations. Source material: naive CD8+ T cells sorted from blood. V and J are TRBV15 and TRBJ1-2; 8 positions match TRBD1. The clonotype was recovered from a man between 18 and 29 years old in good health. CDR3 sequence: CATSRAGGADYGYTF. The CDR3 coding sequence is TGTGCCACCAGCCGAGCAGGGGGCGCGGACTATGGCTACACCTTC.